Listed below are T cell receptor beta chains from one sample, sequenced in a study of a mutant IDH1 vaccine in newly diagnosed glioma. Sequencing used immunoSEQ multiplex PCR; TCRdb keeps in-frame clones, though not all of them. The sample lists just over 60,000 clones, roughly 80% occurring once. Which antigens these TCRs recognize remains unknown. This material consisted of PBMCs, taken from a glioma patient whose treatment included an IDH1 peptide vaccine. Source of these receptors: a man aged 25 to 45 with glioma. Each CDR3 is given with its conserved first and last residue. D genes are given only for firm matches. The size field is filled for only some rows; it gives once, few, many or a size class.

cdr3_length d_call j_call v_call clone_size cdr3_aa cdr3_nt
14 TRBD1 TRBJ2-1 TRBV5-4 - CASSLGQGAYEQFF TGTGCCAGCAGCTTGGGACAGGGGGCTTATGAGCAGTTCTTC
16 TRBD1 TRBJ1-5 TRBV5-8 - CASSGSTGGFRQPQHF TGTGCCAGCAGCGGATCGACAGGGGGCTTTCGTCAGCCCCAGCATTTT
16 - TRBJ1-5 TRBV30 - CAWSVGWGNDNQPQHF TGTGCCTGGAGTGTAGGTTGGGGCAACGACAATCAGCCCCAGCATTTT
12 - TRBJ1-1 TRBV18 - CASSWGFTEAFF TGTGCCAGCTCATGGGGGTTCACTGAAGCTTTCTTT
15 - TRBJ1-1 TRBV27 - CASSLVRHQNTEAFF TGTGCCAGCAGTTTAGTAAGACACCAGAACACTGAAGCTTTCTTT
15 TRBD2 TRBJ2-1 TRBV4-1 - CASSQTSGGRNEQFF TGCGCCAGCAGCCAAACTAGCGGGGGTCGCAATGAGCAGTTCTTC
16 TRBD2 TRBJ2-3 TRBV5-5 - CASSSVTSARADTQYF TGTGCCAGCAGCTCCGTGACTAGCGCAAGAGCAGATACGCAGTATTTT
19 TRBD1 TRBJ1-3 TRBV15 few CATSRQKSGGIGSGNTIYF TGTGCCACCAGCAGACAGAAATCAGGGGGCATAGGCTCTGGAAACACCATATATTTT
17 - TRBJ1-2 TRBV11-2 - CASSLGSVRVSNYGYTF TGTGCCAGCAGCTTAGGATCGGTGCGAGTCTCTAACTATGGCTACACCTTC
14 TRBD1 TRBJ1-2 TRBV5-4 - CASSLAPGGRSYTF TGTGCCAGCAGCTTGGCCCCAGGGGGCAGGAGCTACACCTTC
17 - TRBJ1-1 TRBV1 - CTSSRVGLEGCETEAFF TGCACCAGCAGCCGGGTTGGGCTGGAAGGGTGCGAAACTGAAGCTTTCTTT
15 - TRBJ1-2 TRBV19 - CASSIALSSGYGYTF TGTGCCAGTAGTATAGCCCTGTCCTCAGGGTATGGCTACACCTTC
16 TRBD2 TRBJ2-3 TRBV15 - CATSRPSGGSTDTQYF TGTGCCACCAGCAGACCTAGCGGGGGTAGCACAGATACGCAGTATTTT
13 - TRBJ1-5 TRBV10-2 - CASSEGSYQPQHF TGCGCCAGCAGTGAGGGGTCCTATCAGCCCCAGCATTTT
16 - TRBJ1-2 TRBV6-5 - CASSYRTDLAPYGYTF TGTGCCAGCAGTTACCGGACAGACCTGGCCCCCTATGGCTACACCTTC
19 TRBD1 TRBJ1-6 TRBV7-8 - CASSLRQGSGTGVNSPLHF TGTGCCAGCAGCTTGAGACAAGGGTCCGGGACAGGGGTTAATTCACCCCTCCACTTT
15 TRBD2 TRBJ2-3 TRBV5-6 once CASSLAGGGADTQYF TGTGCCAGCAGCTTAGCGGGGGGCGGGGCAGATACGCAGTATTTT
15 - TRBJ1-3 TRBV28 - CASTLGLSSGNTIYF TGTGCCAGCACTCTGGGGTTGAGCTCTGGAAACACCATATATTTT
14 TRBD1 TRBJ1-1 TRBV7-9 - CASSRGQGDTEAFF TGTGCCAGCAGCCGAGGACAGGGGGACACTGAAGCTTTCTTT
11 TRBD1 TRBJ2-7 TRBV18 - CASSPDRGRYF TGTGCCAGCTCACCGGACAGGGGTCGGTACTTC
15 - TRBJ1-1 TRBV11-2 few CASTLAQGENTEAFF TGTGCCAGCACCCTCGCACAGGGCGAGAACACTGAAGCTTTCTTT
17 TRBD1 TRBJ1-6 TRBV2 few CASRYEDRGRLNSPLHF TGTGCCAGCCGTTATGAAGACAGGGGGCGGTTGAATTCACCCCTCCACTTT
15 - TRBJ1-5 TRBV19 - CASSTRTGLVQPQHF TGTGCCAGTAGTACTAGAACAGGGTTGGTTCAGCCCCAGCATTTT
14 TRBD1 TRBJ2-7 TRBV10-1 - CATNRDRGSYEQYF TGCGCCACAAACCGGGACAGGGGATCCTACGAGCAGTACTTC
15 - TRBJ2-5 TRBV11-2 - CASSPRGRSQETQYF TGTGCCAGCAGCCCCCGCGGCAGGAGTCAAGAGACCCAGTACTTC
17 - TRBJ1-6 TRBV27 - CASTRVVVSSYNSPLHF TGTGCCAGCACCCGGGTCGTAGTAAGCTCCTATAATTCACCCCTCCACTTT
14 - TRBJ1-1 TRBV6-4 - CASSTTRTNTEAFF TGTGCCAGCAGCACGACACGGACAAACACTGAAGCTTTCTTT
14 - TRBJ1-2 TRBV28 - CASSLLAPGYGYTF TGTGCCAGCAGTTTATTAGCGCCCGGCTATGGCTACACCTTC
15 TRBD1 TRBJ2-1 TRBV4-1 - CASSVGQGVLNEQFF TGCGCCAGCAGCGTAGGACAGGGGGTTCTAAATGAGCAGTTCTTC
17 - TRBJ2-3 TRBV21-1 - CASSKRLTSGITDTQYF TGTGCCAGCAGCAAGCGGTTAACTAGCGGGATCACAGATACGCAGTATTTT
15 TRBD2 TRBJ2-2 TRBV2 once CASNRGGSNTGELFF TGTGCCAGCAACCGCGGGGGGTCGAACACCGGGGAGCTGTTTTTT
14 - TRBJ1-1 TRBV7-9 - CASSFRGANTEAFF TGTGCCAGCAGCTTCAGGGGAGCCAACACTGAAGCTTTCTTT
14 TRBD1 TRBJ1-1 TRBV28 few CASSLSRGRTEAFF TGTGCCAGCAGTTTATCCAGGGGGCGAACTGAAGCTTTCTTT
15 - TRBJ1-4 TRBV4-1 few CASSQRLATNEKLFF TGCGCCAGCAGCCAACGACTTGCAACTAATGAAAAACTGTTTTTT